This T cell receptor beta chain was recovered during a study of post-analysis software for immune sequencing data. Study summary: Disease courses included relapsing-remitting, secondary progressive and progressive-relapsing multiple sclerosis. General study results and limits: Five TRBV segments were more frequent in patients than controls; TRBV5-6, TRBV5-1 and TRBV20-1 belonged to this group. Co-batched samples clustered tightly together by F measure. Compared with controls, patients showed significantly lower normalized Chao1 diversity.

Notes on this clonotype: Its antigen is not identified. An end of the junction differs from the germline gene, which may be a read error.

Unique molecular identifiers featured in each of the TCR beta cDNA libraries. Each CDR3 protein is one row after TCRdb ran MiXCR on the PCR reads. The sample contains 350,000 to 450,000 distinct CDR3 sequences, approximately 42% of which appear only once. The CDR3 is 14 amino acids. The germline CDR1 and CDR2 sequences are LNHNV and YYDKDF (reference sequence). This rearrangement joins TRBV15 to TRBJ2-3; no clear D. The sequenced material came from blood. This TCR came from a girl aged 2-10 years with multiple sclerosis. The CDR3 spells CATSRDRPADTRYF. CDR3 coding DNA: TGTGCCACCAGCAGAGATCGTCCCGCAGATACGCGGTATTTT.